This T cell receptor beta chain was identified in a study of blood T cell repertoires in COVID-19. Study overall: The analysed material was cDNA or gDNA that came from T cells, B-cell-depleted T cells, or PBMCs.

J lost 6 bases, V lost 6 bases, and 3 bases had no gene match. CDR1 and CDR2 (germline): MNHEY, SVGAGI. This CDR3 is 13 amino acids long. Per the authors' pipeline: Cell counts per sample came from amplifying reference gene primers. Repertoires were generated with immunoSEQ multiplex PCR, while TCRdb's copy carries only in-frame clones and drops some. V and J calls plus clone size are reproduced from that table; the DNA served to infer D and trimming. This table holds 200,000 to 250,000 clones, 70% to 85% found once. This chain uses TRBV6-5 with TRBJ2-2, with TRBD1 identical over 8 bases. The sample comprised peripheral blood. The sequence was collected from an elderly woman with COVID-19, enrolled during active disease. The CDR3 nucleotides read TGTGCCAGCAGGGGACAGGCGGCCGGGGAGCTGTTTTTT. Its translation is CASRGQAAGELFF.